This TCR beta chain was profiled in a study of control samples from healthy donors and cancer patients. Data came from immunoSEQ multiplex PCR; TCRdb stores just in-frame clones and leaves some out. The table lists 160,000 or so clones, roughly 94% of them singletons. The CDR3 has 15 amino acids. Germline assignment: CDR1 MNHEY and CDR2 SVGAGI. Between the trimmed V and J ends, which lost 5 bases and 8 bases, there was a span of 19 bases. Sequenced: blood. The chain uses TRBV6-5 and TRBJ2-1; D might be TRBD2 (6 bases). The TCR originated in a middle-aged woman in good health. The CDR3 nucleotides read TGTGCCAGCAGTCTGGGGGACTCCGTAGTCCATGAGCAGTTCTTC. As protein: CASSLGDSVVHEQFF.